The clone carrying this T cell receptor (beta chain) was detected only a few times. The sample carries other DNA sequences with the same CDR3. In the original workflow: Nucleated cell number was recorded as an estimate derived from reference gene primer amplification. Measured with immunoSEQ multiplex PCR; TCRdb has only the in-frame clones, and not every one. The DNA gave D and trimming, while V, J and clone size come from that table. Among roughly 250,000 clones, approximately 78% were seen once, and the ten largest hold around 11%. Trimming left V 0 bases short and J 10 bases short, with 7 bases between. CDR1 is LGHDT and CDR2 is YNNKEL in the germline V gene (reference sequence). CDR3 length equals 13 residues. This sample is part of a study of blood T cell repertoires in COVID-19. The wider study: Sites in the United States, Italy and Spain provided acute and convalescent COVID-19 samples. From T cells, B-cell-depleted T cells, or PBMCs came the material, which was cDNA or gDNA.

The genes are TRBV3-1 (or the pseudogene TRBV3-2) and TRBJ1-6; no reliable D call. Sequenced: peripheral blood. This clonotype was sampled from an older woman with active or convalescent COVID-19. The DNA of the CDR3 is TGTGCCAGCAGCCAAGAGAGGAGGTCACCCCTCCACTTT. Protein product: CASSQERRSPLHF.